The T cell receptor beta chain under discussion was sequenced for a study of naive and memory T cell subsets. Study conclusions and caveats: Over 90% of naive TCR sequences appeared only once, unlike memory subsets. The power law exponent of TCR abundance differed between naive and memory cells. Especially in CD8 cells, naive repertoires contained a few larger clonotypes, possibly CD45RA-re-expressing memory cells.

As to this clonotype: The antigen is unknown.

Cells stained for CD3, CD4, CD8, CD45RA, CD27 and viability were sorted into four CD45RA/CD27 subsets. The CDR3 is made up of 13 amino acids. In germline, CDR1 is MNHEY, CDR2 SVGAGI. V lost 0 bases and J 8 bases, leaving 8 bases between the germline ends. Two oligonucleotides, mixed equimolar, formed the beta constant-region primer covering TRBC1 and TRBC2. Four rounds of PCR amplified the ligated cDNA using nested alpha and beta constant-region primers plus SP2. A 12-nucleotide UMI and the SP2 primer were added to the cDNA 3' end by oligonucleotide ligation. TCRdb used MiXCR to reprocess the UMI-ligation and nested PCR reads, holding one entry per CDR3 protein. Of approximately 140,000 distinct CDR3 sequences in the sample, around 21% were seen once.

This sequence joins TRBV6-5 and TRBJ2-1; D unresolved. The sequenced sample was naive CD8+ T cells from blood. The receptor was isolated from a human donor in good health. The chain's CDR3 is CASSYSENHEQFF. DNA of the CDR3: TGTGCCAGCAGTTACTCAGAGAACCATGAGCAGTTCTTC.